This entry concerns a single T cell receptor (beta chain). This entry belongs to a study of human T cells and chemical hapten exposure. Time point specified: patch test 2, 6 weeks after DPC sensitization. As for treatment: therapeutic diphenylcyclopropenone sensitization with weekly scalp DPC. From the RACE reads, TCRdb called clonotypes with MiXCR, one entry per CDR3 protein. The sample lists about 84,000 distinct CDR3 sequences; roughly a tenth were seen once. The source was whole blood, collected in connection with sensitization to the hapten diphenylcyclopropenone (DPC). This TCR was recovered from a woman in her 50s with alopecia areata. Some clones in this sample may be carry-over from other donors' samples.

The CDR3 loop reads CASSLGLASSYEQYF. In DNA, the CDR3 is TGTGCCAGCAGCCTCGGACTAGCGAGCTCCTACGAGCAGTACTTC. V gene TRBV7-2 combines with J gene TRBJ2-7; 9 nucleotides line up with TRBD2. With V trimmed by 5 bases and J by 0 bases, 5 bases remained unmatched. This CDR3 spans 15 amino acids. The V gene's germline CDR1 is SGHTA and CDR2 FQGNSA. Drawing the rest from reference TRBV7-2 and TRBJ2-7, the complete variable domain is GAGVSQSPSNKVTEKGKDVELRCDPISGHTALYWYRQSLGQGLEFLIYFQGNSAPDKSGLPSDRFSAERTGGSVSTLTIQRTQQEDSAVYLCASSLGLASSYEQYFGPGTRLTVT.